Below are 32 T cell receptor beta chains sequenced from a single sample in a study of a mutant IDH1 vaccine in newly diagnosed glioma. The time point: week 11, during vaccination. One vaccine dose held 300 ug of mutant IDH1 20-mer peptide and came with topical imiquimod. Data came from immunoSEQ multiplex PCR; TCRdb stores just in-frame clones and leaves some out. The sample records some 60,000 clones, under 90% being singletons. These receptors lack a known antigen. The source material was PBMCs, sampled from a glioma patient whose treatment included an IDH1 peptide vaccine. All receptors come from a man aged 50 or older with glioma.

The chain is built from TRBV7-9 and TRBJ1-5; 12 bases map to TRBD1. The CDR3 length is 18 residues. J gave up 5 bases and V 1 base, and 9 bases lay outside the gene matches. Germline assignment: CDR1 SEHNR and CDR2 FQNEAQ (reference sequence). CDR3 nucleotides: TGTGCCAGCAGCTTAGTAGGGACAGGGGGCGGAGAAGATCAGCCCCAGCATTTT. Amino acid sequence: CASSLVGTGGGEDQPQHF.

V is TRBV5-4 and J is TRBJ1-1; no clear D. The CDR3 is made up of 12 amino acids. V was shortened by 3 bases and J by 5 bases, with 8 bases between the two germline ends. CDR1 SGHNT and CDR2 YYREEE come from the germline V gene (reference sequence). This CDR3 reads CASSSTGTEAFF. In nucleotides, the CDR3 is TGTGCCAGCAGCTCAACCGGGACTGAAGCTTTCTTT.

The chain employs TRBV19 and TRBJ2-5; D is unresolved. The CDR3 spans 11 residues. Germline CDR1 LNHDA, CDR2 SQIVND (reference sequence). With 3 bases removed from V and 5 bases from J, the gap between germline ends came to 4 bases. The CDR3 DNA reads TGTGCCAGTAGTATGAAGGAGACCCAGTACTTC. It specifies CASSMKETQYF.

The CDR3 loop reads CASREGRGGGYGYTF. Here the CDR3 DNA reads TGTGCCAGCAGGGAGGGCAGGGGAGGTGGCTATGGCTACACCTTC. This chain joins TRBV2 and TRBJ1-2, with D possibly being TRBD1 (6 bases). The ends were cut back, 6 bases at V and 4 bases at J, with 18 bases in the middle. The CDR3 covers 15 residues. In germline, CDR1 is SNHLY, CDR2 FYNNEI.

This chain's CDR3 is CASSLRTGVETQYF. The CDR3 coding sequence is TGTGCCAGCTCACTCAGGACAGGGGTGGAGACCCAGTACTTC. The J gene is TRBJ2-5, the V gene TRBV18; TRBD1 aligns across 9 bases. Germline trimming cut 4 bases from V and 5 bases from J; bases unmatched to any gene: 5. The CDR3 length is 14 residues. CDR1 is KGHSH and CDR2 is LQKENI in the germline V gene.

The chain employs TRBV6-6 and TRBJ1-1, with no clear D. Germline CDR1 and CDR2: MNHNY and SVGAGI (reference sequence). CDR3 length equals 14 residues. The V and J ends lost 5 bases and 0 bases respectively, with 10 bases between them. The DNA of the CDR3 is TGTGCCAGCAGTCCCGGCGGCATGAACACTGAAGCTTTCTTT. Protein: CASSPGGMNTEAFF.

This sequence joins TRBV11-3 and TRBJ1-1; TRBD1 is a possible D gene (5 bases). Deletions cut 2 bases from V and 2 bases from J, with 9 bases between. CDR3 size: 14 residues. Per germline, CDR1 SGHNT and CDR2 YENEEA. The CDR3 DNA sequence: TGTGCCAGCAGCTTAACCGGGACCAACACTGAAGCTTTCTTT. Its translation: CASSLTGTNTEAFF.

DNA of the CDR3: TGTGCCAGCAGTGAAAGTCCAGGGAGGAACATTCAGTACTTC. Protein: CASSESPGRNIQYF. The chain uses TRBV2 and TRBJ2-4; weak D call: TRBD2 (6 bases). This CDR3 has 14 residues. The germline CDR1 and CDR2 sequences are SNHLY and FYNNEI. V was cut by 2 bases and J by 7 bases, with 12 bases left in between. Complete variable domain (other parts from reference TRBV2 and TRBJ2-4): EPEVTQTPSHQVTQMGQEVILRCVPISNHLYFYWYRQILGQKVEFLVSFYNNEISEKSEIFDDQFSVERPDGSNFTLKIRSTKLEDSAMYFCASSESPGRNIQYFGAGTRLSVL.

The chain uses TRBV7-2 and TRBJ2-2; 8 nucleotides match TRBD1. Germline lookup yields CDR1 SGHTA and CDR2 FQGNSA. The CDR3 is 16 residues long. After removal of 3 bases from V and 1 base from J, the junction contained 4 bases not matched to a gene. The CDR3 protein is CASSFTGTGNTGELFF. The CDR3 DNA is TGTGCCAGCAGCTTTACCGGGACAGGGAACACCGGGGAGCTGTTTTTT.

This sequence joins TRBV2 and TRBJ1-4; D perhaps matches TRBD1 (5 bases). Trimming removed 4 bases at V and 2 bases at J, with 11 bases between. CDR1 and CDR2 (germline): SNHLY, FYNNEI. The CDR3 loop spans 15 amino acids. CDR3 sequence: CASSVLGPTNEKLFF. CDR3 coding DNA: TGTGCCAGCAGTGTTCTGGGGCCGACTAATGAAAAACTGTTTTTT. The full variable domain, in which reference TRBV2 and TRBJ1-4 provide the parts outside the CDR3, is EPEVTQTPSHQVTQMGQEVILRCVPISNHLYFYWYRQILGQKVEFLVSFYNNEISEKSEIFDDQFSVERPDGSNFTLKIRSTKLEDSAMYFCASSVLGPTNEKLFFGSGTQLSVL.

This clone was seen a handful of times. V is TRBV2 and J is TRBJ1-1; D unresolved. Germline V lookup: CDR1 SNHLY, CDR2 FYNNEI. With 7 bases removed from V and 4 bases from J, the gap between germline ends came to 13 bases. CDR3 length equals 13 residues. CDR3 region: CASKLSGSTEAFF. The CDR3 DNA sequence: TGTGCCAGCAAGTTGTCGGGAAGCACTGAAGCTTTCTTT.

J is TRBJ2-7 and V is TRBV11-3; D is unresolved. The CDR3 contains 13 residues. CDR1 is SGHNT, CDR2 YENEEA, per germline. V was pared by 1 base and J by 4 bases, with 8 bases between. The CDR3 DNA is TGTGCCAGCAGCTTAGGTGAAGCTTACGAGCAGTACTTC. Protein sequence: CASSLGEAYEQYF.

V is TRBV27 and J is TRBJ2-7; D is perhaps TRBD2 (5 bases). V was trimmed by 6 bases and J by 3 bases, leaving 18 bases between them. The CDR3 covers 15 residues. Per the germline V gene, CDR1 is MNHEY and CDR2 is SMNVEV (reference sequence). CDR3 bases: TGTGCCAGCAGCTCCCCAACCCGGGGTCTCTACGAGCAGTACTTC. This gives the protein CASSSPTRGLYEQYF.

The genes are TRBV27 and TRBJ2-7; D gene unclear. The CDR3 is 13 residues long. Germline-derived CDR1 and CDR2 are MNHEY and SMNVEV (reference sequence). The V end was cut by 5 bases, the J end by 1 base, with 9 bases between. For the CDR3, the DNA is TGTGCCAGCAGTATAGGACGGTCCTACGAGCAGTACTTC. This translates into CASSIGRSYEQYF.

This clone was detected once. This rearrangement joins TRBV5-4 to TRBJ2-5; D is unclear. V lost 9 bases and J lost 3, with 21 bases in between. Germline loops: CDR1 SGHNT, CDR2 YYREEE (reference sequence). The CDR3 has 15 amino acids. CDR3 sequence (DNA): TGTGCCACCTACCTCGACTCGGGTCTAAAAGAGACCCAGTACTTC. It yields the protein CATYLDSGLKETQYF.

The chain uses TRBV5-1 and TRBJ2-2; weak D call: TRBD1 (5 bases). The length of the CDR3 is 16 residues. V was pared by 0 bases and J by 6 bases, with 15 bases between. CDR1 is SGHRS, CDR2 YFSETQ, per germline. CDR3 DNA: TGCGCCAGCAGCTTGGATCCAGATACAGGCGCCGGGGAGCTGTTTTTT. Encoded protein: CASSLDPDTGAGELFF.

This chain joins TRBV27 and TRBJ1-4; possibly TRBD1 for D (5 bases). The V gene's germline CDR1 is MNHEY and CDR2 SMNVEV (reference sequence). The V and J ends lost 2 bases and 4 bases respectively, with 8 bases between them. The CDR3 contains 14 residues. CDR3 nucleotides: TGTGCCAGCAGTTTAGGGGACCATAATGAAAAACTGTTTTTT. It encodes CASSLGDHNEKLFF.

The chain combines TRBV5-4 with TRBJ2-5; D gene uncertain. The length of the CDR3 is 14 residues. The V and J ends lost 6 bases and 3 bases respectively, with 15 bases between them. Germline loops: CDR1 SGHNT, CDR2 YYREEE (reference sequence). In nucleotides, the CDR3 is TGTGCCAGCACCCCCGGCCTCGACGAAGAGACCCAGTACTTC. Translating gives CASTPGLDEETQYF.

V usage is TRBV30 and J usage is TRBJ1-2; D uncertain. Germline V lookup: CDR1 GTSNPN, CDR2 SVGIG (reference sequence). V was pared by 0 bases and J by 8 bases, with 10 bases between. The CDR3 contains 12 residues. The CDR3 here is CAWSVSAGGYTF. CDR3 nucleotides: TGTGCCTGGAGTGTATCGGCCGGGGGCTACACCTTC. Full variable domain (missing parts from reference TRBV30 and TRBJ1-2): SQTIHQWPATLVQPVGSPLSLECTVEGTSNPNLYWYRQAAGRGLQLLFYSVGIGQISSEVPQNLSASRPQDRQFILSSKKLLLSDSGFYLCAWSVSAGGYTFGSGTRLTVV.

The V and J genes are TRBV2 and TRBJ2-7; 9 nucleotides agree with TRBD1. The germline V gene has CDR1 SNHLY and CDR2 FYNNEI. Trimming took 7 bases from V and 6 from J; bases not matched to a gene: 7. This CDR3 has 13 residues. The CDR3 DNA is TGTGCCAGCACCGTCGGACAGGGGATCGAGCAGTACTTC. Translation: CASTVGQGIEQYF.

This chain links TRBV10-3 with TRBJ1-1; TRBD1 is a possible D gene (6 bases). Germline values: CDR1 ENHRY, CDR2 SYGVKD. Trimming left V 6 bases short and J 3 bases short, with 14 bases between. The length of the CDR3 is 14 residues. CDR3 protein: CAIRRRQADTEAFF. CDR3 bases: TGTGCCATCAGGAGACGACAGGCGGACACTGAAGCTTTCTTT.

This clone was found once. The chain employs TRBV5-6 and TRBJ2-7; 8 positions match TRBD2. The length of the CDR3 is 16 residues. Germline V gene data show CDR1 as SGHDT and CDR2 as YYEEEE. Losses at the gene ends were 3 bases for V and 0 bases for J; bases not matched to a gene: 8. The CDR3: CASSSGLGTSSYEQYF. Written as DNA, the CDR3 is TGTGCCAGCAGCTCCGGACTTGGGACTAGCTCCTACGAGCAGTACTTC.

Here the CDR3 reads CASSPFRETQYF. The CDR3 DNA follows: TGTGCCAGCAGTCCGTTTAGGGAGACCCAGTACTTC. This chain connects TRBV2 to TRBJ2-5; no reliable D call. With 5 bases removed from V and 5 bases from J, the gap between germline ends came to 9 bases. From germline, CDR1 is SNHLY and CDR2 FYNNEI. The CDR3 contains 12 residues.

The rearrangement links TRBV28 to TRBJ2-7; the D is unclear. V was shortened by 4 bases and J by 4 bases, with 8 bases between the two germline ends. Germline V CDR1 and CDR2: MDHEN, SYDVKM. This CDR3 has 12 residues. CDR3 coding DNA: TGTGCCAGCAGTTCACCTGGATACGAGCAGTACTTC. This gives the protein CASSSPGYEQYF.

The CDR3 loop reads CASIRDGYTEAFF. DNA for the CDR3: TGTGCCAGCATCCGGGACGGATACACTGAAGCTTTCTTT. The chain joins TRBV7-2 to TRBJ1-1; weak D call: TRBD1 (5 bases). CDR1 and CDR2 from the germline V gene are SGHTA and FQGNSA. The V gene lost 7 bases and the J gene lost 3 bases, with 12 bases spanning the gap. The CDR3 extends over 13 amino acids.

The chain carries TRBV6-1 and TRBJ2-7; D is ambiguous. The CDR3 runs 14 residues. Germline CDR1 is MNHNS and CDR2 is SASEGT. Trimming cost V 2 bases and J 4 bases, with 12 bases left between them. CDR3: CASSELHLLYEQYF. CDR3 in DNA: TGTGCCAGCAGTGAACTCCATTTACTTTACGAGCAGTACTTC.

This rearrangement joins TRBV18 to TRBJ1-1; TRBD1 might be the D (5 bases). Germline V CDR1 and CDR2: KGHSH, LQKENI. This CDR3 has 14 residues. V lost 2 bases and J lost 2, with 9 bases in between. CDR3 sequence: CASSPVGGNTEAFF. The CDR3 region has the DNA TGTGCCAGCTCACCAGTGGGGGGAAACACTGAAGCTTTCTTT.

CDR3 nucleotides: TGTGCCAGCAGGGCGGGACTAGCGGGAGGAAGCGGGGAGCTGTTTTTT. Translation gives CASRAGLAGGSGELFF. The chain employs TRBV2 and TRBJ2-2; 15 nucleotides line up with TRBD2. This CDR3 has 16 residues. Germline V gene sequence: CDR1 SNHLY, CDR2 FYNNEI. Trimming cost V 6 bases and J 7 bases; bases outside gene matches: 6.

V gene TRBV5-6 combines with J gene TRBJ2-1, with D perhaps matching TRBD2 (6 bases). The CDR3 is made up of 13 amino acids. V lost 6 bases and J 8 bases, leaving 15 bases between the germline ends. Germline-derived CDR1 and CDR2 are SGHDT and YYEEEE. This chain's CDR3 is CASNLLAQDEQFF. CDR3 sequence (DNA): TGTGCCAGCAACTTACTAGCCCAGGATGAGCAGTTCTTC.

There are a few counts of this clone. This chain links TRBV19 with TRBJ1-1; D is unclear. Germline CDR1 reads LNHDA; CDR2 reads SQIVND (reference sequence). CDR3 length: 13 residues. V shed 5 bases and J shed 0 bases, with 7 bases lying between them. The CDR3 nucleotides are TGTGCCAGTAGTGCATACATGAACACTGAAGCTTTCTTT. This translates into CASSAYMNTEAFF.

The chain carries TRBV27 and TRBJ2-2; the D gene is possibly TRBD2 (6 bases). CDR1 is MNHEY and CDR2 is SMNVEV in the germline V gene (reference sequence). CDR3 size: 15 residues. V shed 2 bases and J shed 3 bases, with 10 bases lying between them. The CDR3 nucleotides read TGTGCCAGCAGTTTAGCTGGGACTTACACCGGGGAGCTGTTTTTT. It is translated as CASSLAGTYTGELFF.

The V and J genes are TRBV19 and TRBJ1-5; a possible D gene is TRBD1 (5 bases). The V gene lost 6 bases and the J gene lost 3 bases, with 18 bases spanning the gap. The V gene's germline CDR1 is LNHDA and CDR2 SQIVND (reference sequence). CDR3 size: 16 residues. CDR3 sequence reads: CASSIKEGTYNQPQHF. In nucleotides, the CDR3 is TGTGCCAGTAGCATTAAGGAGGGGACGTACAATCAGCCCCAGCATTTT. The full variable domain, in which reference TRBV19 and TRBJ1-5 provide the parts outside the CDR3, is DGGITQSPKYLFRKEGQNVTLSCEQNLNHDAMYWYRQDPGQGLRLIYYSQIVNDFQKGDIAEGYSVSREKKESFPLTVTSAQKNPTAFYLCASSIKEGTYNQPQHFGDGTRLSIL.